This TCR beta chain was identified in a study of CD8 T cells in ankylosing spondylitis. General study points: Ankylosing spondylitis blood seemed to carry a telltale TCR beta motif made of seven or eight highly homologous variants. Relatively scarce in peripheral blood, disease-linked clones were CD8+.

TCRdb re-called the 5' RACE reads through MiXCR, storing one row per CDR3 protein. The sample consists of 220,000 or so distinct CDR3 sequences, roughly 18% of them appearing once. As to this clonotype: As yet, its antigen is unknown.

The germline V gene encodes CDR1 KGHSH and CDR2 LQKENI. The V segment lost 1 base and the J segment 2 bases; nucleotides outside the gene matches: 5. The CDR3 spans 16 residues. This rearrangement joins TRBV18 to TRBJ2-5; 9 nucleotides align to TRBD1. The TCR sequence derives from a male donor with ankylosing spondylitis. Sequenced: blood, either unsorted or a sorted T cell fraction (not recorded which). This CDR3 is CASSPQDRGGQETQYF. CDR3 DNA sequence: TGTGCCAGCTCACCACAAGACAGGGGGGGTCAAGAGACCCAGTACTTC.